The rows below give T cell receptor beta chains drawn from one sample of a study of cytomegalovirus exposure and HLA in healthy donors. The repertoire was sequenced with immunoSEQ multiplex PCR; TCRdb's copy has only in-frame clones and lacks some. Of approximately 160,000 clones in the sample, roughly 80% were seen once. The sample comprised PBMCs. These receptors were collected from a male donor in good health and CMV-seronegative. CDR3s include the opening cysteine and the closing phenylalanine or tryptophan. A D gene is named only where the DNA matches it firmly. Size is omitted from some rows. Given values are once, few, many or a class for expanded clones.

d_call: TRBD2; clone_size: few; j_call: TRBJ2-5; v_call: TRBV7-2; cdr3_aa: CASGSGRGWETQYF; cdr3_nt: TGTGCCAGCGGTAGCGGGAGGGGATGGGAGACCCAGTACTTC
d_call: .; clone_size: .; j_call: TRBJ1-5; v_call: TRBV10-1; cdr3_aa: CASSECRDSNQPQHF; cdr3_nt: TGCGCCAGCAGTGAGTGCAGGGATAGCAATCAGCCCCAGCATTTT
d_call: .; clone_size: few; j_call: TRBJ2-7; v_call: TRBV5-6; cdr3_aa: CASSLYDSPTEQYF; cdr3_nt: TGTGCCAGCAGCTTGTACGACTCTCCTACCGAGCAGTACTTC
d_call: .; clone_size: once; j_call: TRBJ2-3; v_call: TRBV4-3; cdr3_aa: CASSQGYLTSTDTQYF; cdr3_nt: TGCGCCAGCAGCCAAGGCTACCTAACTAGCACAGATACGCAGTATTTT
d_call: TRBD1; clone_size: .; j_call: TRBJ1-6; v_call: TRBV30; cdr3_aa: CASRTGGAFSSYNSPLHF; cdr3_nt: TGTGCCTCCCGGACAGGGGGCGCGTTTAGCTCCTATAATTCACCCCTCCACTTT
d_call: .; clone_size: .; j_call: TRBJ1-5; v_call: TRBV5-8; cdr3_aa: CASSFKLVGNQPQHF; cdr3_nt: TGTGCCAGCAGCTTCAAGTTGGTCGGGAATCAGCCCCAGCATTTT
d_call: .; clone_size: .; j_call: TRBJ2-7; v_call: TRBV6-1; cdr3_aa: CASSEVPDRAYEQYF; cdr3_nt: TGTGCCAGCAGTGAAGTACCTGACAGAGCCTACGAGCAGTACTTC
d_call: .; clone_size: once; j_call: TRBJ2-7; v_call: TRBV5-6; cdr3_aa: CASSAPHPMSEQYF; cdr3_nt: TGTGCCAGCAGCGCACCGCACCCCATGAGCGAGCAGTACTTC
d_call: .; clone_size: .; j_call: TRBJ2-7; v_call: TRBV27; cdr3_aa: CASSSTPEGGVHEQYF; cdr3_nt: TGTGCCAGCAGTTCAACTCCTGAAGGAGGCGTCCACGAGCAGTACTTC
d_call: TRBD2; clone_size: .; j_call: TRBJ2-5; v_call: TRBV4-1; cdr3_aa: CASSHTGLADQETQYF; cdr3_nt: TGCGCCAGCAGCCATACGGGACTAGCGGATCAAGAGACCCAGTACTTC
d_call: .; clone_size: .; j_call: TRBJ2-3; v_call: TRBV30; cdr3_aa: CAWSETSMENTQYF; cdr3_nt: TGTGCCTGGAGTGAGACTAGTATGGAGAATACGCAGTATTTT
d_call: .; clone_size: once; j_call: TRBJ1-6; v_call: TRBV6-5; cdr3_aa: CASSREVYNSPLHF; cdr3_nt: TGTGCCAGCAGTCGAGAGGTGTATAATTCACCCCTCCACTTT
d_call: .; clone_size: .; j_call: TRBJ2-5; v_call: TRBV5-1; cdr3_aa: CASSFDRNQETQYF; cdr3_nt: TGCGCCAGCAGCTTTGACAGGAACCAAGAGACCCAGTACTTC
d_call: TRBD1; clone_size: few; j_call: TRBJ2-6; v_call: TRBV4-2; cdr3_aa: CASSQGQSSGANVLTF; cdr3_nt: TGTGCCAGCAGCCAGGGACAGAGCTCTGGGGCCAACGTCCTGACTTTC
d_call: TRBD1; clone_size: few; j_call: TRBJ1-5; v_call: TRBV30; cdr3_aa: CAWSKTGVHQPQHF; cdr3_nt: TGTGCCTGGAGTAAGACAGGGGTTCATCAGCCCCAGCATTTT
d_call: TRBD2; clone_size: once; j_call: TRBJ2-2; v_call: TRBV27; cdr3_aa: CASSFGLAGVGELFF; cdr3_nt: TGTGCCAGCAGTTTTGGACTAGCGGGAGTCGGGGAGCTGTTTTTT
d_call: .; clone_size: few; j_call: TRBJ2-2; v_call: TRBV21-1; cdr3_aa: CASIPRVAGDYGELFF; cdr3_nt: TGTGCCAGCATCCCACGGGTAGCGGGAGATTACGGGGAGCTGTTTTTT
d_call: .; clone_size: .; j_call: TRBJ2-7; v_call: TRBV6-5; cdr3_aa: CASSYAESSYEQYF; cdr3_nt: TGTGCCAGCAGTTACGCGGAGAGCTCCTACGAGCAGTACTTC
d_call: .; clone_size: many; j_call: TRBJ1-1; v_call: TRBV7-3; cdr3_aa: CASSLRGVRTEAFF; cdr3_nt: TGTGCCAGCAGCTTAAGGGGGGTTCGAACTGAAGCTTTCTTT
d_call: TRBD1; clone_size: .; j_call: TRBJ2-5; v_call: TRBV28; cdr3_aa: CASSLARGPETQYF; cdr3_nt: TGTGCCAGCAGTTTAGCGAGGGGGCCAGAGACCCAGTACTTC
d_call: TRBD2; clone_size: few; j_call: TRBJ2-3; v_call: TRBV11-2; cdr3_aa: CASSLAPSGGQDTQYF; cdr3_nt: TGTGCCAGCAGCTTAGCCCCTAGCGGGGGCCAAGATACGCAGTATTTT
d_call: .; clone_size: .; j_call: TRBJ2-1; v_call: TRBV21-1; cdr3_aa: CASSKGLAGKHEQFF; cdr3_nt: TGTGCCAGCAGCAAGGGACTAGCGGGAAAGCATGAGCAGTTCTTC
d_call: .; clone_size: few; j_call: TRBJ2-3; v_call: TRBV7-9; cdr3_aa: CASSWGLTNTDTQYF; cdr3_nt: TGTGCCAGCAGCTGGGGACTTACCAACACAGATACGCAGTATTTT
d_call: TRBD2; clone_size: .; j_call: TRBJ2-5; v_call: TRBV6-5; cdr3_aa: CASSRTSYAETQYF; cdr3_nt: TGTGCCAGCAGCCGGACTAGTTACGCCGAGACCCAGTACTTC
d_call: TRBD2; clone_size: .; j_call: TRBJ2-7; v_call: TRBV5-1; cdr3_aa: CASSLSLAVYEQYF; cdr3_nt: TGCGCCAGCAGCTTGAGTCTAGCGGTGTACGAGCAGTACTTC
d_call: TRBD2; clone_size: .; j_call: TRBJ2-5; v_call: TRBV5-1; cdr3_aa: CASRTGTSGLRQETQYF; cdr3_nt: TGCGCCAGCAGGACCGGGACTAGCGGGCTTAGACAAGAGACCCAGTACTTC
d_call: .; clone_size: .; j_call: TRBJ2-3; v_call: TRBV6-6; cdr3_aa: CASSYFRTITDTQYF; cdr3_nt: TGTGCCAGCAGTTACTTCCGGACTATAACAGATACGCAGTATTTT
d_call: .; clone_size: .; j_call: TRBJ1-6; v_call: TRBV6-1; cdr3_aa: CASSDVGGGLNSPLHF; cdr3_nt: TGTGCCAGCAGTGACGTCGGGGGGGGGCTAAATTCACCCCTCCACTTT
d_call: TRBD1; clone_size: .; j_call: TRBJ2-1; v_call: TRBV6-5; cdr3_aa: CASSYGTGTYNEQFF; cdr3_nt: TGTGCCAGCAGTTACGGGACAGGGACCTACAATGAGCAGTTCTTC
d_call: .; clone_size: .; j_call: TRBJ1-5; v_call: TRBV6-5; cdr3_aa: CASSPRRSSNQPQHF; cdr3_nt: TGTGCCAGCAGCCCCCGGAGGTCTAGCAATCAGCCCCAGCATTTT
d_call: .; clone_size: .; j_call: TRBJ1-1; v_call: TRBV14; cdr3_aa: CASSQLTGLEAFF; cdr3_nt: TGTGCCAGCAGCCAATTGACTGGACTTGAAGCTTTCTTT
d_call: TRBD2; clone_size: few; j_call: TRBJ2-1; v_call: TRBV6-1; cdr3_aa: CASSDSGRVYNEQFF; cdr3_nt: TGTGCCAGCAGTGATAGCGGGAGAGTGTACAATGAGCAGTTCTTC
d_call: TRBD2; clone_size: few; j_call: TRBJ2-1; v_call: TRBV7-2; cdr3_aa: CASSTRTSGGYNEQFF; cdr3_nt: TGTGCCAGCAGCACCCGGACTAGCGGGGGCTACAATGAGCAGTTCTTC
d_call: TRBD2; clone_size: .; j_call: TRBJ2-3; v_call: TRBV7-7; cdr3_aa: CASSFPLAGYTDTQYF; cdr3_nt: TGTGCCAGCAGCTTTCCGCTAGCGGGGTACACAGATACGCAGTATTTT
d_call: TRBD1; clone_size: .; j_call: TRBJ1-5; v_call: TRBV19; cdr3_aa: CASSIEGQVPSNQPQHF; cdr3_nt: TGTGCCAGTAGTATAGAGGGACAGGTCCCTAGCAATCAGCCCCAGCATTTT
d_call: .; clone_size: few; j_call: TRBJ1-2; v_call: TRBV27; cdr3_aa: CASSFGANYGYTF; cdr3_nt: TGTGCCAGCAGTTTCGGAGCTAACTATGGCTACACCTTC
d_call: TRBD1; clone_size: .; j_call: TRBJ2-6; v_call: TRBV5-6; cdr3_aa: CASSLWTGSSGANVLTF; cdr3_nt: TGTGCCAGCAGCCTCTGGACAGGGAGCTCTGGGGCCAACGTCCTGACTTTC
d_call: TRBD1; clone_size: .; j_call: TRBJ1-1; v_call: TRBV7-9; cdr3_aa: CASRGQPNTEAFF; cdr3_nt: TGTGCCAGCAGGGGACAGCCGAACACTGAAGCTTTCTTT
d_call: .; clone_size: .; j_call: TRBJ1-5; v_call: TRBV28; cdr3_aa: CASTPGGNQPQHF; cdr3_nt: TGTGCCAGCACCCCGGGGGGCAATCAGCCCCAGCATTTT
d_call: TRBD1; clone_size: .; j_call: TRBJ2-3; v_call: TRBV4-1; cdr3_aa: CASSQRTGGTDTQYF; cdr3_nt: TGCGCCAGCAGCCAGCGTACAGGGGGCACAGATACGCAGTATTTT
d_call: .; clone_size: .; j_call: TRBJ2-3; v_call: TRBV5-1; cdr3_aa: CASSLGSPRARTDTQYF; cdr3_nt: TGCGCCAGCAGCTTGGGGAGTCCCAGGGCACGCACAGATACGCAGTATTTT
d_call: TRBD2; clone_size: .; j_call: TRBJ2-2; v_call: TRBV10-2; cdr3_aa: CASNSGRADGELFF; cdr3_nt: TGCGCCAGCAATAGCGGGAGGGCGGACGGGGAGCTGTTTTTT
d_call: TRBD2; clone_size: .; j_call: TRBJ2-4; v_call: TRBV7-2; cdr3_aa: CASSPTGGKNIQYF; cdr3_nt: TGTGCCAGCAGTCCAACGGGAGGCAAAAACATTCAGTACTTC
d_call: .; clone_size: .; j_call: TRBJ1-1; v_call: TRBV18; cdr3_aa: CASSPSGSVVEAFF; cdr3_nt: TGTGCCAGCTCACCATCCGGGTCGGTCGTAGAAGCTTTCTTT
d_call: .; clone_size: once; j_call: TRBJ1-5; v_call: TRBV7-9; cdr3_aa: CASSRGRGQPQHF; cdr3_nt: TGTGCCAGCAGCCGGGGGAGGGGACAGCCCCAGCATTTT
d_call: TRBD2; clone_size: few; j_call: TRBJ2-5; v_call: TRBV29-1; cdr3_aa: CSVAVAKGTSGRRGEETQYF; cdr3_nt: TGCAGCGTCGCAGTCGCCAAGGGGACTAGCGGGAGGAGGGGGGAAGAGACCCAGTACTTC
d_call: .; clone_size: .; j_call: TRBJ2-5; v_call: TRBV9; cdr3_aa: CASSVEQLAETQYF; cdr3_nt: TGTGCCAGCAGCGTAGAACAGTTGGCGGAGACCCAGTACTTC
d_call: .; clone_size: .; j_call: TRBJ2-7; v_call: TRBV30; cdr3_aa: CAWSGQFYEQYF; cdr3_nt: TGTGCCTGGAGCGGACAGTTCTACGAGCAGTACTTC
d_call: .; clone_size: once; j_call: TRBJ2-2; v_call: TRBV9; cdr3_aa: CASSASSQGNTGELFF; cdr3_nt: TGTGCCAGCAGCGCCAGCTCACAGGGAAACACCGGGGAGCTGTTTTTT
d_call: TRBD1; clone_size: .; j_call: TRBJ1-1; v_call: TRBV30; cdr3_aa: CAWRVGTVNTEAFF; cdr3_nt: TGTGCCTGGAGGGTGGGGACAGTAAACACTGAAGCTTTCTTT
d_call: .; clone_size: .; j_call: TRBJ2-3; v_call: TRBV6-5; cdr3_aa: CASSYSKITGQGTQYF; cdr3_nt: TGTGCCAGCAGTTACTCGAAAATTACAGGGCAGGGTACGCAGTATTTT
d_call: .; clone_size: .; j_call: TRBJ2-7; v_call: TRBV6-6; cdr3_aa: CASSYSTSSYEQYF; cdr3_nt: TGTGCCAGCAGTTACTCGACTAGCTCCTACGAGCAGTACTTC
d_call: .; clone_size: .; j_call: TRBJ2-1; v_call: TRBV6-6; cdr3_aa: CASSYGNTPRDEQFF; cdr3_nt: TGTGCCAGCAGTTACGGGAACACCCCGAGGGATGAGCAGTTCTTC
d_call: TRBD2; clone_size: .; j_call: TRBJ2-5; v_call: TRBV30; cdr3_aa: CAWRGLANQETQYF; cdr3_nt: TGTGCCTGGAGGGGACTAGCGAATCAAGAGACCCAGTACTTC
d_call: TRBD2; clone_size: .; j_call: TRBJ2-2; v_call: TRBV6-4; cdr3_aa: CASSDKAGGHTGELFF; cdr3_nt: TGTGCCAGCAGTGACAAAGCGGGGGGGCACACCGGGGAGCTGTTTTTT
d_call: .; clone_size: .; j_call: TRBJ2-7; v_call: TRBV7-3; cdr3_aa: CASSLERQVPNEQYF; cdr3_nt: TGTGCCAGCAGTCTTGAAAGACAGGTACCTAACGAGCAGTACTTC
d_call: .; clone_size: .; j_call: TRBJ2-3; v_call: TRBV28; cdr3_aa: CASSLISTDTQYF; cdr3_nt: TGTGCCAGCAGTTTAATTTCGACAGATACGCAGTATTTT